This T cell receptor beta chain was profiled in a study of blood T cell repertoires in COVID-19. Sequenced by immunoSEQ multiplex PCR; TCRdb stores in-frame clones only, minus some. The data hold about 480,000 clones, with 70% to 90% observed a single time. Those who participated ranged in age from roughly 18 to 89 years and resided in about two dozen US areas. Deletions cut 4 bases from V and 2 bases from J, with 23 bases between. CDR1 is SGHVS, CDR2 FNYEAQ, per germline. The CDR3 is 18 residues long. V usage is TRBV7-6 and J usage is TRBJ1-2; tentatively, D is TRBD1 (5 bases). Sequencing input: PBMCs or T cells enriched from blood (not recorded which). The sequence derives from a woman aged 40 to 50 who had recovered from COVID-19. CDR3 DNA: TGTGCCAGCAGCTCGTTAGCCCTACTTGGAGGGGCGAACTATGGCTACACCTTC. Translated, it gives CASSSLALLGGANYGYTF.